The 8 T cell receptor beta chains reported below all come from one sample, sequenced in a study of identical twins. MiXCR, run by TCRdb on the 5' RACE reads, gives a single entry per CDR3 protein. The profile shows some 710,000 distinct CDR3 sequences, 5.5% to 6.5% of them singletons. The sequenced material came from naive T cells sorted from blood. These TCRs come from a man younger than 30 in good health.

This clonotype appeared many times. V gene TRBV7-2 combines with J gene TRBJ2-3; TRBD2 agrees at 9 bases. J gave up 6 bases and V 2 bases, and 12 bases lay outside the gene matches. CDR3 length equals 17 residues. The germline V gene encodes CDR1 SGHTA and CDR2 FQGNSA. Written as DNA, the CDR3 is TGTGCCAGCAGCTTAAGACGGGGACTAGCAAGCCCCGATACGCAGTATTTT. Encoded protein: CASSLRRGLASPDTQYF.

This clonotype showed up just a few times. This chain connects TRBV7-2 to TRBJ2-7; TRBD1 aligns across 8 bases. Germline V gene sequence: CDR1 SGHTA, CDR2 FQGNSA. The CDR3 spans 15 residues. V was clipped by 5 bases and J by 2 bases; unmatched bases: 8. CDR3 protein: CASSPRDRPAYEQYF. The CDR3 nucleotides are TGTGCCAGCAGCCCGAGGGACAGGCCAGCCTACGAGCAGTACTTC.

This clonotype has ten or more counts. J is TRBJ1-6 and V is TRBV20-1, with D uncertain. The CDR3 is made up of 15 amino acids. CDR1 is DFQATT, CDR2 SNEGSKA, per germline (reference sequence). With 3 bases removed from V and 7 bases from J, the gap between germline ends came to 16 bases. This CDR3 reads CSASFDAAGNSPLHF. CDR3 bases: TGCAGTGCTAGTTTTGATGCGGCCGGGAATTCACCCCTCCACTTT.

The sample holds many counts of this clonotype. V gene TRBV25-1 combines with J gene TRBJ2-2; D is unclear. V shed 2 bases and J shed 2 bases, with 3 bases lying between them. This CDR3 is built from 13 residues. Germline CDR1 and CDR2: MGHDK and SYGVNS. This CDR3 reads CASSEKNTGELFF. The CDR3 bases are TGTGCCAGCAGTGAAAAAAACACCGGGGAGCTGTTTTTT.

This clonotype was recorded at least ten times. The chain recombines TRBV7-2 with TRBJ2-1; 7 nucleotides match TRBD1. This CDR3 has 14 residues. CDR1 is SGHTA and CDR2 is FQGNSA in the germline V gene. Trimming took 5 bases from V and 14 from J; bases not matched to a gene: 15. This chain's CDR3 is CASSKGTAARGEFF. CDR3 nucleotides: TGTGCCAGCAGCAAAGGGACAGCCGCCAGGGGTGAGTTCTTC.

The CDR3 region has the DNA TGTGCCAGCAGCTTAACGGTTGCCAGCGGGAGTTCCTACAATGAGCAGTTCTTC. Translating it yields CASSLTVASGSSYNEQFF. J is TRBJ2-1 and V is TRBV11-1, with 8 positions matching TRBD2. Germline CDR1 is SGHAT and CDR2 is FQDESV (reference sequence). The CDR3 is 18 residues long. V gave up 2 bases and J gave up 1 base; unmatched junction bases: 10.

This clonotype appeared many times. The chain recombines TRBV12-3 or TRBV12-4 with TRBJ1-2, with D perhaps matching TRBD1 (5 bases). V was trimmed by 1 base and J by 5 bases, leaving 14 bases between them. The CDR3 has 15 amino acids. CDR3 protein: CASSLGVGTVYGYTF. The CDR3 DNA sequence: TGTGCCAGCAGTTTAGGCGTCGGGACCGTATATGGCTACACCTTC.

This clonotype was found many times. J is TRBJ2-7 and V is TRBV11-1; the D is unclear. The CDR3 spans 13 residues. Germline V gives CDR1 SGHAT, CDR2 FQDESV (reference sequence). The V and J ends lost 2 bases and 7 bases respectively, with 12 bases between them. The CDR3 coding sequence is TGTGCCAGCAGCTTACTACCACCCTTGGAGCAGTACGTC. Residues: CASSLLPPLEQYV.